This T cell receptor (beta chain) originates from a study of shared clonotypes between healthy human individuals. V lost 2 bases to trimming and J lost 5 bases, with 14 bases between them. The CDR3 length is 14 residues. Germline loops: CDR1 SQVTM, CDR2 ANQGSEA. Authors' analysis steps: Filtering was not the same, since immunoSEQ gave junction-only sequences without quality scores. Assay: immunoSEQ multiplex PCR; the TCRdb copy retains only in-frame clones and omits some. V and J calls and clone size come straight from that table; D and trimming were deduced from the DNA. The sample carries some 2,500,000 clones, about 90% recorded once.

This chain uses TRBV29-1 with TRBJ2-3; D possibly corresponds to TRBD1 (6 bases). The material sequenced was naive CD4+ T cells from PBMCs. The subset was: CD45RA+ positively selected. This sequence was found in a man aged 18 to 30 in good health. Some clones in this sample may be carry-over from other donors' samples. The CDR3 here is CSVERTDRGDTQYF. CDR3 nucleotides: TGCAGCGTTGAACGGACGGACAGAGGAGATACGCAGTATTTT.